A selection of T cell receptor beta chains follows, all from one sample in a study of T cells in Graves' hyperthyroidism and ophthalmopathy. TCRdb processed the multiplex PCR reads anew with MiXCR; each CDR3 protein has one entry. The repertoire holds about 320,000 distinct CDR3 sequences, around 16% seen once, with roughly 31% in the top ten. Sequencing used blood. These receptors were obtained from a man aged 30 to 45 with Graves' hyperthyroidism. Each CDR3 is given with its conserved first and last residue. The D gene is left open where the match is weak. Size is stated for part of the rows, as once, few or many counts, or as a class when the clone is expanded.

V gene	clone size	J gene	CDR3 length	D gene	CDR3 protein	CDR3 DNA
TRBV19	NA	TRBJ1-5	15	NA	CASSIRQRWNRPQHF	TGTGCCAGTAGTATCAGACAGCGGTGGAATCGGCCCCAGCATTTT
TRBV30	NA	TRBJ2-3	14	TRBD2	CACKRDPPADTQYF	TGTGCCTGTAAGCGGGATCCCCCCGCAGATACGCAGTATTTT
TRBV30	few	TRBJ2-1	15	TRBD1	CAWTPGQGGYNEQFF	TGTGCCTGGACCCCGGGACAGGGAGGTTACAATGAGCAGTTCTTC
TRBV5-1	NA	TRBJ2-1	13	TRBD2	CASGTSGDNEQFF	TGCGCCAGCGGGACTAGCGGGGACAATGAGCAGTTCTTC
TRBV6-1	many	TRBJ2-1	16	NA	CASSYDSQGSYNEQFF	TGTGCCAGCAGTTATGACAGCCAGGGGTCCTACAATGAGCAGTTCTTC
TRBV5-4	NA	TRBJ1-4	18	NA	CASSLGGRVIATNEKLFF	TGTGCCAGCAGCTTGGGCGGCAGGGTAATCGCAACTAATGAAAAACTGTTTTTT
TRBV20-1	NA	TRBJ1-1	14	TRBD1	CSAKSGQENTEAFF	TGCAGTGCTAAATCGGGACAGGAGAACACTGAAGCTTTCTTT
TRBV5-6	NA	TRBJ1-1	14	TRBD1	CASIHRGFNTEAFF	TGTGCCAGCATCCACAGGGGCTTTAACACTGAAGCTTTCTTT
TRBV28	NA	TRBJ2-6	18	TRBD1	CASRTRGQQDGGANVLTF	TGTGCCAGCAGGACCAGGGGACAGCAAGACGGTGGGGCCAACGTCCTGACTTTC
TRBV7-2	few	TRBJ2-3	18	TRBD2	CASSLPRGREGQVDTQYF	TGTGCCAGCAGCTTACCGCGGGGGCGGGAGGGCCAGGTAGATACGCAGTATTTT
TRBV20-1	many	TRBJ2-7	16	NA	CSARGEPGPQGYEQYF	TGCAGTGCTAGGGGGGAACCGGGGCCCCAGGGCTACGAGCAGTACTTC
TRBV29-1	many	TRBJ2-7	13	TRBD2	CSAQFSGRYEQYF	TGCAGCGCCCAATTTAGCGGGAGATACGAGCAGTACTTC
TRBV5-1	few	TRBJ2-1	14	TRBD1	CASGRGQENNEQFF	TGCGCCAGCGGCCGGGGACAGGAAAACAATGAGCAGTTCTTC
TRBV11-2	NA	TRBJ2-3	16	NA	CASSLSFGESTDTQYF	TGTGCCAGCAGCTTATCTTTTGGGGAAAGCACAGATACGCAGTATTTT
TRBV4-2	few	TRBJ2-1	11	NA	CASSQAGRQFF	TGTGCCAGCAGCCAAGCGGGACGTCAGTTCTTC
TRBV6-2/TRBV6-3	many	TRBJ2-7	12	NA	CASSYGLYEQYF	TGTGCCAGCAGTTATGGTCTCTACGAGCAGTACTTC
TRBV6-1	NA	TRBJ2-1	15	TRBD1	CASSQNRGPYNEQFF	TGTGCCAGCAGCCAAAACAGGGGGCCCTACAATGAGCAGTTCTTC
TRBV7-9	many	TRBJ2-6	20	TRBD1	CASSLETFKQGAVGANVLTF	TGTGCCAGCAGCTTAGAGACCTTTAAACAGGGGGCCGTTGGGGCCAACGTCCTGACTTTC
TRBV6-5	NA	TRBJ2-7	18	TRBD2	CASSYGTSGSGTSYEQYF	TGTGCCAGCAGTTACGGGACTAGCGGGAGTGGTACCTCCTACGAGCAGTACTTC
TRBV5-5	few	TRBJ2-2	14	TRBD2	CASQGTSGTGELFF	TGTGCCAGCCAGGGGACTAGCGGCACCGGGGAGCTGTTTTTT
TRBV19	NA	TRBJ2-1	16	NA	CASNNKPRGSYNEQFF	TGTGCCAGTAATAATAAACCCCGGGGGTCCTACAATGAGCAGTTCTTC
TRBV30	many	TRBJ1-1	11	NA	CAWSVVAEAFF	TGTGCCTGGAGTGTAGTCGCTGAAGCTTTCTTT
TRBV29-1	few	TRBJ2-1	15	NA	CSVVGQASRLNEQFF	TGCAGCGTTGTTGGGCAAGCTAGCCGCCTTAATGAGCAGTTCTTC
TRBV5-1	NA	TRBJ2-5	15	NA	CASSFDDAVGETQYF	TGCGCCAGCAGCTTCGACGACGCAGTGGGGGAGACCCAGTACTTC
TRBV11-2	NA	TRBJ2-1	16	TRBD1	CASSHKGQGALNEQFF	TGTGCCAGCAGCCATAAGGGACAGGGGGCTTTGAATGAGCAGTTCTTC
TRBV28	few	TRBJ2-1	15	TRBD1	CASRDRDSAYNEQFF	TGTGCCAGCAGGGACCGGGACAGCGCCTACAATGAGCAGTTCTTC
TRBV3-1	many	TRBJ1-1	17	NA	CASSQATRGTRGAAAFF	TGTGCCAGCAGCCAAGCCACTAGGGGTACGCGGGGCGCAGCTGCTTTCTTT
TRBV6-1	many	TRBJ2-5	14	TRBD2	CASSYTSGGETQYF	TGTGCCAGCAGTTATACTAGCGGGGGGGAGACCCAGTACTTC
TRBV6-1	many	TRBJ1-1	14	NA	CASRWTTKNTEAFF	TGTGCCAGCAGATGGACCACAAAGAACACTGAAGCTTTCTTT
TRBV12-3/TRBV12-4	NA	TRBJ2-1	16	NA	CASSLLPLSSYNEQFF	TGTGCCAGCAGTTTATTACCCCTAAGCTCCTACAATGAGCAGTTCTTC
TRBV11-3	many	TRBJ1-1	16	NA	CASSLERGRTNTEAFF	TGTGCCAGCAGCTTAGAGAGGGGACGGACGAACACTGAAGCTTTCTTT
TRBV9	few	TRBJ2-1	14	NA	CASSVFWGDGEQFF	TGTGCCAGCAGCGTATTTTGGGGGGACGGTGAGCAGTTCTTC
TRBV5-1	many	TRBJ2-2	16	NA	CASSLGNTANTGELFF	TGCGCCAGCAGCTTGGGGAATACGGCAAACACCGGGGAGCTGTTTTTT
TRBV5-1	few	TRBJ2-7	15	NA	CASSFGAAGTYEQYF	TGCGCCAGCAGCTTCGGGGCGGCCGGAACCTACGAGCAGTACTTC
TRBV12-3/TRBV12-4	NA	TRBJ1-2	14	NA	CASRGGYRDYGYTF	TGTGCCAGTAGAGGAGGATACAGGGACTATGGCTACACCTTC
TRBV5-1	NA	TRBJ2-1	15	TRBD2	CASSLGGSAYNEQFF	TGCGCCAGCAGCTTGGGCGGGAGCGCCTACAATGAGCAGTTCTTC
TRBV27	NA	TRBJ1-2	13	NA	CASSLSASYGYTF	TGTGCCAGCAGTTTGTCCGCTTCGTATGGCTACACCTTC
TRBV6-1	NA	TRBJ1-1	15	TRBD1	CATEELDRGGTEAFF	TGTGCCACCGAGGAATTAGACAGGGGAGGCACTGAAGCTTTCTTT
TRBV7-9	many	TRBJ2-7	13	NA	CASSLEGLYEQYF	TGTGCCAGCAGCTTGGAGGGCCTCTACGAGCAGTACTTC
TRBV7-3	few	TRBJ2-1	13	TRBD2	CASSPGLALEQFF	TGTGCCAGCAGCCCTGGACTAGCCTTAGAGCAGTTCTTC
TRBV9	NA	TRBJ2-7	15	NA	CASSIGGTTFYEQYF	TGTGCCAGCAGCATAGGGGGTACAACCTTTTACGAGCAGTACTTC
TRBV30	many	TRBJ2-5	13	NA	CAWNHREGETQYF	TGTGCCTGGAACCACAGGGAGGGAGAGACCCAGTACTTC